This record covers a single T cell receptor (beta chain). Its matching antigen is unknown. The sample originates from a study of cytomegalovirus exposure and HLA in healthy donors. Study-level results: The tendency of first-cohort TCR clusters to co-occur in the 90 to 150 validation repertoires emerged from a later analysis. There were a few CMV-associated chains whose specificity for CMV antigens was confirmed in vitro.

The length of the CDR3 is 14 residues. The V gene's germline CDR1 is SGHRS and CDR2 YFSETQ. V lost 3 bases, J lost 3 bases, and 6 bases stayed unmatched. TCRdb's table, derived via immunoSEQ multiplex PCR, lists solely in-frame clones and lacks some. This sample has some 140,000 clones, with 86% found just once. The receptor's source is a man younger than 35 in good health and CMV-seronegative. The rearrangement joins TRBV5-1 to TRBJ2-7, with 7 bases aligning to TRBD1. Sequencing was carried out using PBMCs. As DNA, the CDR3 is TGCGCCAGCAGCTACGACAGGGCCAACTACGAGCAGTACTTC. Protein: CASSYDRANYEQYF. The full variable domain, its missing parts supplied by reference TRBV5-1 and TRBJ2-7, is KAGVTQTPRYLIKTRGQQVTLSCSPISGHRSVSWYQQTPGQGLQFLFEYFSETQRNKGNFPGRFSGRQFSNSRSEMNVSTLELGDSALYLCASSYDRANYEQYFGPGTRLTVT.